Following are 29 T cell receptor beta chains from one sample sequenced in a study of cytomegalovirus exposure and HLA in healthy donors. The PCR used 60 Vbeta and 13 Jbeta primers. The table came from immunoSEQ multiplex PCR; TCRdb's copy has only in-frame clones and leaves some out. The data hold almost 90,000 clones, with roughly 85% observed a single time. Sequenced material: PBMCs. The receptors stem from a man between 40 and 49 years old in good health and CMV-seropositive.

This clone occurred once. CDR3 nucleotide sequence: TGTGCCAGCAGCCAAGGACTAGCGGGGCCTTACGAGCAGTACTTC. This sequence encodes CASSQGLAGPYEQYF. The V and J genes are TRBV14 and TRBJ2-7, with TRBD2 identical over 11 bases. This CDR3 contains 15 residues. CDR1 SGHDN and CDR2 FVKESK come from the germline V gene. V lost 1 base, J lost 4 bases, and 3 bases stayed unmatched.

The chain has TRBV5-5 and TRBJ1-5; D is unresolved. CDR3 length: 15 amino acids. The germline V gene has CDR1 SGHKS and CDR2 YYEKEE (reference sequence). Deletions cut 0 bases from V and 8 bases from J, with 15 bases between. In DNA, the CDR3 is TGTGCCAGCAGCTTGGGGCTCCTATCACGGGAGCCCCAGCATTTT. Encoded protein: CASSLGLLSREPQHF. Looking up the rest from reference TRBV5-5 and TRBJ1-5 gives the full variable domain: DAGVTQSPTHLIKTRGQQVTLRCSPISGHKSVSWYQQVLGQGPQFIFQYYEKEERGRGNFPDRFSARQFPNYSSELNVNALLLGDSALYLCASSLGLLSREPQHFGDGTRLSIL.

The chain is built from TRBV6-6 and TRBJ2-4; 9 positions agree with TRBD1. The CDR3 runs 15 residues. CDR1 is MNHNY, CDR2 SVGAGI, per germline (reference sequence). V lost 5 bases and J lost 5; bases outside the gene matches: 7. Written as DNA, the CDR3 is TGTGCCAGCAGTACTCCGGACAGGGGTCAAAACATTCAGTACTTC. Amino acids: CASSTPDRGQNIQYF.

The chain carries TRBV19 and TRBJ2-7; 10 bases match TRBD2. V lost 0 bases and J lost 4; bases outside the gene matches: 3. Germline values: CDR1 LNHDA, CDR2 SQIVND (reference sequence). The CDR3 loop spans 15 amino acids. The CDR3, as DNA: TGTGCCAGTAGTATAGAGAGCGGGGGGGTTTACGAGCAGTACTTC. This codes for CASSIESGGVYEQYF.

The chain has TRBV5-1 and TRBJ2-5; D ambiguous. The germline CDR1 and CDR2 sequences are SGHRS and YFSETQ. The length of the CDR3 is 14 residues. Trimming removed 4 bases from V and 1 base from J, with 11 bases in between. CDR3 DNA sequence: TGCGCCAGCAGCATCACAGTAACCCAAGAGACCCAGTACTTC. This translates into CASSITVTQETQYF.

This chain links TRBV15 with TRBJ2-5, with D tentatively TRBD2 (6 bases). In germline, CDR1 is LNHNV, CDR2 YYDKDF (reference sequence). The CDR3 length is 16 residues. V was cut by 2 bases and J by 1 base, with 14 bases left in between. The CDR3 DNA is TGTGCCACCAGCAGATTAGACGGGCGGGGCCAAGAGACCCAGTACTTC. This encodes CATSRLDGRGQETQYF.

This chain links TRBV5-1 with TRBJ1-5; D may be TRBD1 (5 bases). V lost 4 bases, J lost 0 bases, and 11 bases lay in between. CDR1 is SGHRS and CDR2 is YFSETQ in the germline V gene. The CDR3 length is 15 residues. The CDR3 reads CASSPGGVSNQPQHF. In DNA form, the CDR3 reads TGCGCCAGCAGCCCCGGGGGGGTTAGCAATCAGCCCCAGCATTTT. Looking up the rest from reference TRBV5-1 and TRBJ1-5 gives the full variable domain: KAGVTQTPRYLIKTRGQQVTLSCSPISGHRSVSWYQQTPGQGLQFLFEYFSETQRNKGNFPGRFSGRQFSNSRSEMNVSTLELGDSALYLCASSPGGVSNQPQHFGDGTRLSIL.

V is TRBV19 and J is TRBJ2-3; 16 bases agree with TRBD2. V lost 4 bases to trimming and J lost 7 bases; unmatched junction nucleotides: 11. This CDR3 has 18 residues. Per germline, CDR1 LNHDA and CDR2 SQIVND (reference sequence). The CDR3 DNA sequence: TGTGCCAGTAGTACGGGGACTAGCGGGGGGGCTGGGGTGAATACGCAGTATTTT. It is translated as CASSTGTSGGAGVNTQYF.

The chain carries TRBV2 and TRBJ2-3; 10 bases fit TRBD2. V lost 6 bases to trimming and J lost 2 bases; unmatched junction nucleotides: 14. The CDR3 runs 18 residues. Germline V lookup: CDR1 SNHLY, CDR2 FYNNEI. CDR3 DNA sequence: TGTGCCAGCAGCGTAGAGTACCTAGCGGGAGATCCCACAGATACGCAGTATTTT. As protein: CASSVEYLAGDPTDTQYF. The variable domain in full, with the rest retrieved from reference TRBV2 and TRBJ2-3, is EPEVTQTPSHQVTQMGQEVILRCVPISNHLYFYWYRQILGQKVEFLVSFYNNEISEKSEIFDDQFSVERPDGSNFTLKIRSTKLEDSAMYFCASSVEYLAGDPTDTQYFGPGTRLTVL.

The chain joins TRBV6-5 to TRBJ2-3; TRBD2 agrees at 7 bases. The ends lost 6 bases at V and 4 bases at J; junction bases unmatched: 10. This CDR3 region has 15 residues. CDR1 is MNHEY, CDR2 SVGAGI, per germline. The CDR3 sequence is CASRKFGDYSDTQYF. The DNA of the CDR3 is TGTGCCAGCAGAAAATTCGGGGACTATTCAGATACGCAGTATTTT.

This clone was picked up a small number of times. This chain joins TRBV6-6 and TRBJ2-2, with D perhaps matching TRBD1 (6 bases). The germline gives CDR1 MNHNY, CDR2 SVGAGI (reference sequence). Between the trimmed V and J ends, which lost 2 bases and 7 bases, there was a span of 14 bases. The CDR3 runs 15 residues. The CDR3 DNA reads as TGTGCCAGCAGTTACAATACAGGGATGGGCGGGGAGCTGTTTTTT. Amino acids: CASSYNTGMGGELFF.

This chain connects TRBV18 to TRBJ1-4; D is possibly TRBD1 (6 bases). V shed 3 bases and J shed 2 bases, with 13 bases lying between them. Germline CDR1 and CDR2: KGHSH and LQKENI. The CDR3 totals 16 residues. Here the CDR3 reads CASSPRGQSTNEKLFF. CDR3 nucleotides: TGTGCCAGCTCACCCAGGGGCCAGAGTACTAATGAAAAACTGTTTTTT.

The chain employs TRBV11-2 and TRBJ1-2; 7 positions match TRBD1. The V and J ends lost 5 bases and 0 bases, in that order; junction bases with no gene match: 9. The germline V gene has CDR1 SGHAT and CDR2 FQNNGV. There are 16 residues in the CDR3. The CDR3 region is CASSPPWTGANYGYTF. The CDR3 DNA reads TGTGCCAGCAGCCCACCCTGGACAGGCGCTAACTATGGCTACACCTTC.

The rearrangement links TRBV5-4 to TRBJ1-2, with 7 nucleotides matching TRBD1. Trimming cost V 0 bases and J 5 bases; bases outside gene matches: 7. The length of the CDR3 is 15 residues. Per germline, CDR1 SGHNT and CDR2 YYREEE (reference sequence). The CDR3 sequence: CASSLGEGAGYGYTF. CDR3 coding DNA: TGTGCCAGCAGCTTGGGTGAGGGGGCCGGGTATGGCTACACCTTC.

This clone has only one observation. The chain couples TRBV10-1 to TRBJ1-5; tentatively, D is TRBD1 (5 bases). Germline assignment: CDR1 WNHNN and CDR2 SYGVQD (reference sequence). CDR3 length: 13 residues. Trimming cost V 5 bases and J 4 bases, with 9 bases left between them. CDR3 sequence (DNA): TGCGCCAGCAGTTCAGGGATAAATCAGCCCCAGCATTTT. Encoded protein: CASSSGINQPQHF.

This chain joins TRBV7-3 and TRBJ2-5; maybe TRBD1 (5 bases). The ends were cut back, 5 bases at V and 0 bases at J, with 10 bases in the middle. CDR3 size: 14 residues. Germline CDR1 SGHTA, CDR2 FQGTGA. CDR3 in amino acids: CASSKTGYQETQYF. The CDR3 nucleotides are TGTGCCAGCAGCAAAACAGGATACCAAGAGACCCAGTACTTC. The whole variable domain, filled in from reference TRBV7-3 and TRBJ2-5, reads GAGVSQTPSNKVTEKGKYVELRCDPISGHTALYWYRQSLGQGPEFLIYFQGTGAADDSGLPNDRFFAVRPEGSVSTLKIQRTERGDSAVYLCASSKTGYQETQYFGPGTRLLVL.

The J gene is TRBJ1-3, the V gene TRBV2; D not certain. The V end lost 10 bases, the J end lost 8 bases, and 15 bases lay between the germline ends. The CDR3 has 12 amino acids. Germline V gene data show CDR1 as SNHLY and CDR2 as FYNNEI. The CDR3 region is CATNSDGDTIYF. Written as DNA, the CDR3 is TGTGCCACCAATTCGGACGGGGACACCATATATTTT.

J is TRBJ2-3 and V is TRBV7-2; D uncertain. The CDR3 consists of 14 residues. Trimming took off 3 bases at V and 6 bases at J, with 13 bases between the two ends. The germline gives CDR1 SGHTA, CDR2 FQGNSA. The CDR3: CASSLWSSSDTQYF. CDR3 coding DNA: TGTGCCAGCAGCTTGTGGTCGAGTTCTGATACGCAGTATTTT.

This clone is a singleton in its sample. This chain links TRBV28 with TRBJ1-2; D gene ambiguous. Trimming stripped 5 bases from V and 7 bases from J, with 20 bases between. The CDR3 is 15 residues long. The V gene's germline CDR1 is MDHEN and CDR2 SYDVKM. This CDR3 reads CASSPRPRRLPGYTF. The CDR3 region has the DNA TGTGCCAGCAGTCCACGCCCCCGCAGGTTGCCTGGCTACACCTTC.

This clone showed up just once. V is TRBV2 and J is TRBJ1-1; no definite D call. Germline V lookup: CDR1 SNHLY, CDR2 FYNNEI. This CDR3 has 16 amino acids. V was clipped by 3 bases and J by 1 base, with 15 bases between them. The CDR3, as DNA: TGTGCCAGCAGTGATAATCCAGGCAACTGGAACACTGAAGCTTTCTTT. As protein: CASSDNPGNWNTEAFF.

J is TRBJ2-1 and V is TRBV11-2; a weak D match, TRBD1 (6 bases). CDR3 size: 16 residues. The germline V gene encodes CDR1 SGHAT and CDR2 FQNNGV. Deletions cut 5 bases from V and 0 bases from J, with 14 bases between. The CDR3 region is CASSPRQVSSYNEQFF. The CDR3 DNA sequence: TGTGCCAGCAGCCCCCGACAGGTGAGCTCCTACAATGAGCAGTTCTTC.

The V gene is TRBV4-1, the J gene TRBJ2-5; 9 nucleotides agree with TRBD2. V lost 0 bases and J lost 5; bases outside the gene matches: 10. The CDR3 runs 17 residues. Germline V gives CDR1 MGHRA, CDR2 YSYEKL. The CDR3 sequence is CASSQDWSGLAGETQYF. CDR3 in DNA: TGCGCCAGCAGCCAAGATTGGTCGGGACTAGCAGGGGAGACCCAGTACTTC.

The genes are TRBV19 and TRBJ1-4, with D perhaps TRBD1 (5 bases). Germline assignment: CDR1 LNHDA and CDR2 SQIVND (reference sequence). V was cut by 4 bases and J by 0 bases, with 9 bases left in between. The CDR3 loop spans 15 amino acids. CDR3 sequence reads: CASSSGAATNEKLFF. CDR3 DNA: TGTGCCAGTAGTAGCGGGGCAGCAACTAATGAAAAACTGTTTTTT.

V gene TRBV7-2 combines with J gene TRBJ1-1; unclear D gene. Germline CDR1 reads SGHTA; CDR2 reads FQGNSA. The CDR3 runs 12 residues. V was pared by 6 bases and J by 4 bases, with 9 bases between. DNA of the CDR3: TGTGCCAGCAGACTCTCGGGCACTGAAGCTTTCTTT. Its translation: CASRLSGTEAFF.

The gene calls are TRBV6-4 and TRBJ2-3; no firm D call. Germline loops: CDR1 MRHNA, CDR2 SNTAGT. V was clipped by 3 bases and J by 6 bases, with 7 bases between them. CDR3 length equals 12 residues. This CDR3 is CASSESMDTQYF. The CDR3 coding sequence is TGTGCCAGCAGTGAATCTATGGATACGCAGTATTTT.

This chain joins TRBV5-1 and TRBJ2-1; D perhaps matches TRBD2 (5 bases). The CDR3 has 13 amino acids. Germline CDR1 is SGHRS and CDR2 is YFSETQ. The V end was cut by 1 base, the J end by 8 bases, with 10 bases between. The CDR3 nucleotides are TGCGCCAGCAGCTTGTCGGGGATGGATGAGCAGTTCTTC. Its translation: CASSLSGMDEQFF.

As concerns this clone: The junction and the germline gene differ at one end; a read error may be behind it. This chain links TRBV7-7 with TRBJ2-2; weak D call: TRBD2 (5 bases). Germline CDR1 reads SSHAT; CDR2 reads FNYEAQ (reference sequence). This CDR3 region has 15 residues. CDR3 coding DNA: TGTGCTAGCAGCGTCAGCGGAGCCAACACCGGGGAGCTGTTTTTT. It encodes CASSVSGANTGELFF.

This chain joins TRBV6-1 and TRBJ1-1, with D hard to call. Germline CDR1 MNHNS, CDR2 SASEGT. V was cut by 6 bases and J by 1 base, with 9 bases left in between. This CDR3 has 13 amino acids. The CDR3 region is CASRPGENTEAFF. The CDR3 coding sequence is TGTGCCAGCAGGCCGGGTGAGAACACTGAAGCTTTCTTT.

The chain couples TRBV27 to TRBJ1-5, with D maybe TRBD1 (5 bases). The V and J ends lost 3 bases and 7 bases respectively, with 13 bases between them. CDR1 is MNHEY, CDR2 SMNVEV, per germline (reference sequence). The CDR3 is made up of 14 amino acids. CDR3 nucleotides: TGTGCCAGCAGTTTCCGGAGGGGTGGACAGCCCCAGCATTTT. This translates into CASSFRRGGQPQHF.